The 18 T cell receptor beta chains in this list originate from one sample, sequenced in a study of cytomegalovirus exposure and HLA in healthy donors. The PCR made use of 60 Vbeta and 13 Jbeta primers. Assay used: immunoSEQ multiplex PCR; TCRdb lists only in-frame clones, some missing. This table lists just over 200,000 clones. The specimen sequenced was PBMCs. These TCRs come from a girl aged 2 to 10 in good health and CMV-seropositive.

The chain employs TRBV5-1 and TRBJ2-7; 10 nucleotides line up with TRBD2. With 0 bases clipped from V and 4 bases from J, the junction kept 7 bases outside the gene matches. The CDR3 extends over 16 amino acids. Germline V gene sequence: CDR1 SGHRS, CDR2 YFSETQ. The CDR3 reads CASSLVAAGGSYEQYF. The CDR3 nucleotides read TGCGCCAGCAGCTTGGTTGCAGCGGGAGGGTCATACGAGCAGTACTTC.

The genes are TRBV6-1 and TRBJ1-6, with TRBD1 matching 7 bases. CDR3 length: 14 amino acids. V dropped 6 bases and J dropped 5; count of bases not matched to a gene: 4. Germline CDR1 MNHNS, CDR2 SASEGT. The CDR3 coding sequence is TGTGCCAGCAGGGGAACAGGGGATAATTCACCCCTCCACTTT. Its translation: CASRGTGDNSPLHF.

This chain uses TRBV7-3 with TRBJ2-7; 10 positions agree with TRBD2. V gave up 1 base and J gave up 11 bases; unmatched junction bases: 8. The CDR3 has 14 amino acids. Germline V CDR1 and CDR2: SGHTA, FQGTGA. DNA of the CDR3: TGTGCCAGCAGCTTAAATTCAGGACTAGCGGAAAAGTACTTC. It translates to CASSLNSGLAEKYF.

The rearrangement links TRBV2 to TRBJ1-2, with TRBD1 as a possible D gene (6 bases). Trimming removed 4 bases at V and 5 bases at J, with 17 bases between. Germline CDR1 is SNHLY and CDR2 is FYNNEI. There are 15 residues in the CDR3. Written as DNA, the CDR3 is TGTGCCAGCAGTGTGCCCGTGGGTCAGGGGTATGGCTACACCTTC. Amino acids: CASSVPVGQGYGYTF.

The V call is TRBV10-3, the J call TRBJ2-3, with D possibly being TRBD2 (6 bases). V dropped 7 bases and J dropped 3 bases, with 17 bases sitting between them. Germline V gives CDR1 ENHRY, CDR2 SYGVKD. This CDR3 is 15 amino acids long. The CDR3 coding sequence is TGTGCCATCATGAAGCCCCGGGGGAGAACAGATACGCAGTATTTT. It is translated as CAIMKPRGRTDTQYF.

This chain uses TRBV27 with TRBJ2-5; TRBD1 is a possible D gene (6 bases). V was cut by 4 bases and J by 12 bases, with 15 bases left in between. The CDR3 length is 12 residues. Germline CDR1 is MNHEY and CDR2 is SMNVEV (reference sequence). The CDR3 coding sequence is TGTGCCAGCAGTTCGGACAGCTGGATCGAGTACTTC. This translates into CASSSDSWIEYF.

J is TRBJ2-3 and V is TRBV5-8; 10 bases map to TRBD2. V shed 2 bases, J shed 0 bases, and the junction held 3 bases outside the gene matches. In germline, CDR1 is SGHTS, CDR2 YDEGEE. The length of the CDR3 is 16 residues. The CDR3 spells CASSFPGLASTDTQYF. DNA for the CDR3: TGTGCCAGCAGCTTCCCGGGACTAGCGAGCACAGATACGCAGTATTTT.

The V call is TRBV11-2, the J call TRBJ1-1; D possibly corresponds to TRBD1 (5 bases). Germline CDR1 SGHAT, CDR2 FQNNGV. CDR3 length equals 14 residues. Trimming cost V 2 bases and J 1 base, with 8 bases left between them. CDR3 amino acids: CASSLPTGNTEAFF. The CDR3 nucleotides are TGTGCCAGCAGCTTACCCACAGGGAACACTGAAGCTTTCTTT.

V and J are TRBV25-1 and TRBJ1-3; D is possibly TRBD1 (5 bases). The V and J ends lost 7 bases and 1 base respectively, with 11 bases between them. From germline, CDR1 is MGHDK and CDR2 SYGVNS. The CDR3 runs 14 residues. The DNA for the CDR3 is TGTGCCAGCACTGCAGGGATATCTGGAAACACCATATATTTT. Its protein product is CASTAGISGNTIYF.

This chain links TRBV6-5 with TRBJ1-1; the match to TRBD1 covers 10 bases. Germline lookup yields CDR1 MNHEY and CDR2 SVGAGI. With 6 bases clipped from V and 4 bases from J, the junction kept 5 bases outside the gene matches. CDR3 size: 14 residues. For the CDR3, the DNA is TGTGCCAGCAGCCCCGGGACAGGGGCCACTGAAGCTTTCTTT. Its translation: CASSPGTGATEAFF.

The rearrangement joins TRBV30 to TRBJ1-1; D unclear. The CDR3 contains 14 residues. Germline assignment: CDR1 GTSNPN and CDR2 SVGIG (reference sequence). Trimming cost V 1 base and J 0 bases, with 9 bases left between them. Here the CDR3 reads CAWSEDGMNTEAFF. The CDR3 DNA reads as TGTGCCTGGAGTGAGGACGGGATGAACACTGAAGCTTTCTTT.

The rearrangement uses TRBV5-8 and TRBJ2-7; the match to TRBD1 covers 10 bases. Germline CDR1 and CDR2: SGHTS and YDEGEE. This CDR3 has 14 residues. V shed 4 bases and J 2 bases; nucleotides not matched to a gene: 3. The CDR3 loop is CASSQDRGPYEQYF. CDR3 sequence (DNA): TGTGCCAGCAGCCAAGACAGGGGGCCCTACGAGCAGTACTTC. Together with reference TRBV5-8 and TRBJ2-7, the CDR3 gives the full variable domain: EAGVTQSPTHLIKTRGQQATLRCSPISGHTSVYWYQQALGLGLQFLLWYDEGEERNRGNFPPRFSGRQFPNYSSELNVNALELEDSALYLCASSQDRGPYEQYFGPGTRLTVT.

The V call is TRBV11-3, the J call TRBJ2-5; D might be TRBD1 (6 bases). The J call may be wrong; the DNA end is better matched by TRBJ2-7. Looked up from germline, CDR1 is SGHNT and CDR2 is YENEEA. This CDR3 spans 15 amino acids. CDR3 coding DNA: TGTGCCAGCAGTAGACAGGATATTAGGGACTACGAGCAGTACTTC. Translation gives CASSRQDIRDYEQYF.

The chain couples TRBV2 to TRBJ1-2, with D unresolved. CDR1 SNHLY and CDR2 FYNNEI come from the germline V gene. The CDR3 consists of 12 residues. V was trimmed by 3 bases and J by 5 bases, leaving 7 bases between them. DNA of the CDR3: TGTGCCAGCAGTGACCGGGTTTATGGCTACACCTTC. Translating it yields CASSDRVYGYTF.

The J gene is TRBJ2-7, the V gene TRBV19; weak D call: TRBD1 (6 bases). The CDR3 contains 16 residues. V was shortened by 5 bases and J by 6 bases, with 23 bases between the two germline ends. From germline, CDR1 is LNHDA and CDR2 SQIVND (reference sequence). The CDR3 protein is CASSLIGWGPGVEQYF. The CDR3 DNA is TGTGCCAGTAGTCTAATAGGATGGGGGCCGGGTGTCGAGCAGTACTTC.

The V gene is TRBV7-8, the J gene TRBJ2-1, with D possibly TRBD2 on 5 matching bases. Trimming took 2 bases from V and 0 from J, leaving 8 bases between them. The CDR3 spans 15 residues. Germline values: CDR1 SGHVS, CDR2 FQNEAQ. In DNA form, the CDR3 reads TGTGCCAGCAGCTTACCCGCGGGCTCCTACAATGAGCAGTTCTTC. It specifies CASSLPAGSYNEQFF.

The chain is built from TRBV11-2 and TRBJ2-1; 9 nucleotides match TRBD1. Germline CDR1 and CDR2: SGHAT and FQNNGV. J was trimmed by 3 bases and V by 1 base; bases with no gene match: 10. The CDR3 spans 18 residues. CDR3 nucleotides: TGTGCCAGCAGCTTAGCCCATGGGAGGGGACAGGGCTACAATGAGCAGTTCTTC. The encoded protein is CASSLAHGRGQGYNEQFF.

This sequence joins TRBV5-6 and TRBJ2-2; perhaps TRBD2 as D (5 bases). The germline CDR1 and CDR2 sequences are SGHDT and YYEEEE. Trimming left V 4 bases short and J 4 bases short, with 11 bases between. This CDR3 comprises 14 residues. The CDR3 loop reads CASSHGLGTGELFF. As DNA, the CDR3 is TGTGCCAGCAGCCACGGACTGGGCACCGGGGAGCTGTTTTTT.